The 14 T cell receptor beta chains reported below all come from one sample, sequenced in a study of cytomegalovirus exposure and HLA in healthy donors. Use of 60 Vbeta and 13 Jbeta primers characterized the PCR. Libraries were prepared by immunoSEQ multiplex PCR; TCRdb keeps only in-frame clonotypes and omits some of them. The repertoire holds just over 150,000 clones, 75% to 80% seen once, with around 0.96% in the top ten. Sequenced material: PBMCs. The receptors come from a woman in her fifties or sixties in good health and CMV-seropositive.

The V gene is TRBV7-2, the J gene TRBJ2-3, with D uncertain. The CDR3 spans 14 residues. Germline CDR1 and CDR2: SGHTA and FQGNSA. Trimming left V 7 bases short and J 1 base short, with 12 bases between. The CDR3 protein is CASTLSVGTDTQYF. As DNA, the CDR3 is TGTGCCAGCACCCTCAGCGTTGGCACAGATACGCAGTATTTT.

This clone was seen more than once but under ten times. The chain links TRBV7-9 to TRBJ2-1; 12 bases agree with TRBD2. The CDR3 is 16 residues long. CDR1 is SEHNR and CDR2 is FQNEAQ in the germline V gene (reference sequence). V lost 5 bases to trimming and J lost 0 bases; unmatched junction nucleotides: 2. In DNA form, the CDR3 reads TGTGCCAGCAGCGCGACTAGCGGGAGCTCCTACAATGAGCAGTTCTTC. This encodes CASSATSGSSYNEQFF.

V is TRBV28 and J is TRBJ1-2; no reliable D call. V lost 10 bases and J 4 bases, leaving 13 bases between the germline ends. This CDR3 contains 12 residues. Germline V gene data show CDR1 as MDHEN and CDR2 as SYDVKM. CDR3 DNA sequence: TGTGCCACTCGGCGGAGCGGCTATGGCTACACCTTC. Amino acid sequence: CATRRSGYGYTF.

This clone is categorized as medium-sized. The chain links TRBV6-1 to TRBJ2-3; 12 bases are shared with TRBD2. Germline V gene lookup returns CDR1 MNHNS and CDR2 SASEGT. This CDR3 is built from 15 residues. J lost 4 bases, V lost 2 bases, and 1 base had no gene match. The CDR3 nucleotides are TGTGCCAGCAGTGAACTAGCGGGGGGGCCAGATACGCAGTATTTT. It specifies CASSELAGGPDTQYF.

V gene TRBV27 combines with J gene TRBJ2-7, with 8 bases that match TRBD2. Germline V gene data show CDR1 as MNHEY and CDR2 as SMNVEV (reference sequence). Trimming cost V 2 bases and J 3 bases; bases outside gene matches: 3. The CDR3 is 14 amino acids. CDR3 DNA sequence: TGTGCCAGCAGTTTAGGCGGGGGGCACTACGAGCAGTACTTC. Protein sequence: CASSLGGGHYEQYF.

The gene calls are TRBV5-1 and TRBJ1-1, with a tentative D call TRBD1 (6 bases). The V and J ends lost 0 bases and 0 bases respectively, with 9 bases between them. The CDR3 runs 15 residues. Germline values: CDR1 SGHRS, CDR2 YFSETQ. CDR3 residues: CASSLGQGMNTEAFF. Here the CDR3 DNA reads TGCGCCAGCAGCTTGGGTCAGGGGATGAACACTGAAGCTTTCTTT.

This clone has only a few counts. The V call is TRBV28, the J call TRBJ2-7; a possible D gene is TRBD2 (6 bases). Trimming removed 3 bases from V and 3 bases from J, with 12 bases in between. The CDR3 spans 14 residues. CDR1 MDHEN and CDR2 SYDVKM come from the germline V gene. The CDR3 protein is CASSLRGGYYEQYF. The CDR3 DNA reads TGTGCCAGCAGTTTGCGGGGTGGCTACTACGAGCAGTACTTC.

The V gene is TRBV27, the J gene TRBJ2-4; possible D gene TRBD2, 5 bases. Trimming took off 4 bases at V and 0 bases at J, with 10 bases between the two ends. Looked up from germline, CDR1 is MNHEY and CDR2 is SMNVEV (reference sequence). The CDR3 length is 15 residues. CDR3 coding DNA: TGTGCCAGCAGTTCGCCGGGGTTAGCCAAAAACATTCAGTACTTC. This gives the protein CASSSPGLAKNIQYF.

The genes are TRBV5-1 and TRBJ2-2; 8 bases align to TRBD1. V lost 5 bases, J lost 1 base, and 4 bases stayed unmatched. The germline gives CDR1 SGHRS, CDR2 YFSETQ. The length of the CDR3 is 15 residues. This CDR3 is CASSLQGGNTGELFF. CDR3 in DNA: TGCGCCAGCAGTTTACAGGGGGGGAACACCGGGGAGCTGTTTTTT.

This CDR3 is CASSLSTSSYEQYF. CDR3 DNA: TGTGCCAGCAGTTTATCGACTAGTTCCTACGAGCAGTACTTC. The chain uses TRBV27 and TRBJ2-7; D is possibly TRBD2 (6 bases). Between the trimmed V and J ends, which lost 0 bases and 1 base, there was a span of 7 bases. CDR3 length: 14 amino acids. Germline CDR1 is MNHEY and CDR2 is SMNVEV (reference sequence).

The chain carries TRBV4-2 and TRBJ2-3, with 12 bases fitting TRBD2. The V segment lost 1 base and the J segment 4 bases; nucleotides outside the gene matches: 6. CDR1 is LGHNA and CDR2 is YNFKEQ in the germline V gene. This CDR3 is built from 17 residues. The CDR3 spells CASSQAQLAGGSDTQYF. The CDR3 coding sequence is TGTGCCAGCAGCCAAGCCCAACTAGCGGGAGGTTCAGATACGCAGTATTTT.

The chain's CDR3 is CASSQEPSDEQFF. The CDR3 region has the DNA TGCGCCAGCAGCCAAGAGCCCTCGGATGAGCAGTTCTTC. V usage is TRBV4-1 and J usage is TRBJ2-1; D unresolved. This CDR3 is 13 amino acids long. Germline CDR1 and CDR2: MGHRA and YSYEKL. With 0 bases removed from V and 8 bases from J, the gap between germline ends came to 8 bases.

This chain uses TRBV5-4 with TRBJ1-1, with D maybe TRBD1 (5 bases). Trimming removed 4 bases from V and 3 bases from J, with 7 bases in between. Germline CDR1 reads SGHNT; CDR2 reads YYREEE (reference sequence). CDR3 length equals 12 residues. CDR3 sequence (DNA): TGTGCCAGCAGCACGACAGACACTGAAGCTTTCTTT. Residues: CASSTTDTEAFF.

This chain uses TRBV28 with TRBJ1-2; 8 nucleotides line up with TRBD1. The germline V gene has CDR1 MDHEN and CDR2 SYDVKM. The CDR3 contains 16 residues. Germline trimming cut 6 bases from V and 8 bases from J; bases unmatched to any gene: 17. The CDR3 coding sequence is TGTGCCAGCAGCCCCCCTACTTGGACAGGGCGGGAAGGCTACACCTTC. Its protein product is CASSPPTWTGREGYTF.